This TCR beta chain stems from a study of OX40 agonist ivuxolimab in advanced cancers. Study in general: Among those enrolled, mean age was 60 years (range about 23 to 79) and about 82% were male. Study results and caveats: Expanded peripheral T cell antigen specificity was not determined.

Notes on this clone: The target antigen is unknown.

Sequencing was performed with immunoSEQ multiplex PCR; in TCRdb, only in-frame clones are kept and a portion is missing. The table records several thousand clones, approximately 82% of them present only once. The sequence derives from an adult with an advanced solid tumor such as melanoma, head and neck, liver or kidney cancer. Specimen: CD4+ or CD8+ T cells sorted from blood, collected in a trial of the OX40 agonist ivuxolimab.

The CDR3: CASSLVQPPSSYEQYF. The CDR3 DNA reads TGTGCCAGCAGCTTAGTTCAACCTCCGAGCTCCTACGAGCAGTACTTC. V gene TRBV7-6 combines with J gene TRBJ2-7; no definite D call. The CDR3 runs 16 residues. V shed 1 base and J shed 0 bases, with 13 bases lying between them. Germline V lookup: CDR1 SGHVS, CDR2 FNYEAQ.